This TCR beta chain was found in a study of T cells after yellow fever vaccination. Study overall: Some fractions had low cell numbers, and these were prepared with SMART-Seq v4 Ultra Low Input.

This clonotype was counted at least ten times. TCRdb reprocessed the 5' RACE reads via MiXCR and lists one record per CDR3 protein. The sample holds 250,000 or so distinct CDR3 sequences, approximately 3.8% seen once. The TCR was taken from a man aged 18 to 35 who received the YFV17D yellow fever vaccine. Sequenced material: PBMCs, taken 15 days after the yellow fever booster vaccination.

CDR3 region: CASSSRGAGNTEAFF. The CDR3 region has the DNA TGCGCCAGCAGCTCCAGGGGGGCAGGGAACACTGAAGCTTTCTTT. This chain connects TRBV5-1 to TRBJ1-1, with TRBD1 identical over 7 bases. There are 15 residues in the CDR3. Germline CDR1 reads SGHRS; CDR2 reads YFSETQ. The V and J ends lost 3 bases and 1 base, in that order; junction bases with no gene match: 6.